This T cell receptor (beta chain) was profiled in a study of type 1 regulatory T cells. Study details: T-allo10 is an in vitro-generated, Tr1-enriched CD4 T cell product specific for alloantigen. Study outcomes and limitations: Tr1 cells had a more restricted TCR repertoire than non-Tr1 cells.

CDR3 length: 12 amino acids. Germline CDR1 is KGHSH and CDR2 is LQKENI. Trimming took off 6 bases at V and 5 bases at J, with 10 bases between the two ends. TCRdb passed the reads through MiXCR, listing each CDR3 protein once. The sample yields 65,000 to 80,000 distinct CDR3 sequences, less than 25% seen once. This clonotype was detected a few times. Its cognate antigen is unknown. This sequence was found in a human donor in good health. The sequenced sample was cultured type 1 regulatory T (Tr1) cells, either the whole culture or a sorted fraction (not recorded which). J is TRBJ1-1 and V is TRBV18; D is undetermined. The CDR3 DNA reads as TGTGCCAGCTCCCTAAGTGGAACTGAAGCTTTCTTT. Protein: CASSLSGTEAFF.